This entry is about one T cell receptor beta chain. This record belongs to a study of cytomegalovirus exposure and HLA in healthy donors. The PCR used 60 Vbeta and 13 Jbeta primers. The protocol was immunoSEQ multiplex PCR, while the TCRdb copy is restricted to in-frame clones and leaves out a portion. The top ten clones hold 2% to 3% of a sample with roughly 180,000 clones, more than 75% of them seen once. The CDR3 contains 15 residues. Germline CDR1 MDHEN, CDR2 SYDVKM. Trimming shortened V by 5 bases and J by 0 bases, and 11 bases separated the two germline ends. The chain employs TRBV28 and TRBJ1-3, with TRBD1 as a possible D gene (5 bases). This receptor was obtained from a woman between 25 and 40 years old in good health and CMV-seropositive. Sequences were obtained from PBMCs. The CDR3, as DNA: TGTGCCAGCAGTGGGGCGACACTCTCTGGAAACACCATATATTTT. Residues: CASSGATLSGNTIYF.